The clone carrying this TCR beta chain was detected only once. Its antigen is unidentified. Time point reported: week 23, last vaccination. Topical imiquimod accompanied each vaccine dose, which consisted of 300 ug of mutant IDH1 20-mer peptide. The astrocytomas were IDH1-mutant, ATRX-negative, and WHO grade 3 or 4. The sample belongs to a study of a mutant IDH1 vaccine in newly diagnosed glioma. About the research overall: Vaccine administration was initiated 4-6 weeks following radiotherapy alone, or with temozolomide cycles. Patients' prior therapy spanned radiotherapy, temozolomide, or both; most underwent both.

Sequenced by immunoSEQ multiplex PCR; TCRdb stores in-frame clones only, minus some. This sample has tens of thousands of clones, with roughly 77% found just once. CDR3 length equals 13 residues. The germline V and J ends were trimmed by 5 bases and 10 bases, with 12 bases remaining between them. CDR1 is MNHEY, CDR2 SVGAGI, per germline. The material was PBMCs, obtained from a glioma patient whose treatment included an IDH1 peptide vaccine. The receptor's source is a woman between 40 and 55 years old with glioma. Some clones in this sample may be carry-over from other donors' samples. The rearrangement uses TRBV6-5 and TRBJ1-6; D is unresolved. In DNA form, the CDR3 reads TGTGCCAGCAGTCCGAAAATTGAGTCACCCCTCCACTTT. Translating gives CASSPKIESPLHF.